This T cell receptor beta chain was recovered during a study of blood T cell repertoires in COVID-19. J lost 5 bases, V lost 3 bases, and 6 bases had no gene match. Germline V gives CDR1 ENHRY, CDR2 SYGVKD. The CDR3 spans 15 residues. TCRdb's table, derived via immunoSEQ multiplex PCR, lists solely in-frame clones and lacks some. The sample includes about 300,000 clones, 70% to 90% of them seen just once. The V call is TRBV10-3, the J call TRBJ1-4; 7 bases align to TRBD1. Specimen: PBMCs or T cells enriched from blood (not recorded which). This sequence originates from a woman aged 30 to 39 who had recovered from COVID-19. Written as DNA, the CDR3 is TGTGCCATCAGTGACAGGGACAGCCTCAATGAAAAACTGTTTTTT. Translated, it gives CAISDRDSLNEKLFF.